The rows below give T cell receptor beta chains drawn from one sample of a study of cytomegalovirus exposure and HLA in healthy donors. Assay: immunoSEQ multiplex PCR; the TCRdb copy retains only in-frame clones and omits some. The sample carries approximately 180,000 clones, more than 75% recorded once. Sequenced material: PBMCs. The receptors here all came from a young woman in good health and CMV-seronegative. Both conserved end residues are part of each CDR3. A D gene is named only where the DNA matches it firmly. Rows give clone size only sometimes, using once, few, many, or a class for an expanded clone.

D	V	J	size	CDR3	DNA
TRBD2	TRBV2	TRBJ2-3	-	CASGKTSGGTNYISTDTQYF	TGTGCCAGCGGTAAGACTAGCGGGGGGACCAACTACATTAGCACAGATACGCAGTATTTT
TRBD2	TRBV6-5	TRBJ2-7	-	CASRRLAGIYEQYF	TGTGCCAGCAGAAGACTAGCGGGGATCTACGAGCAGTACTTC
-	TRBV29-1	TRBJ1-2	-	CSVLWPGANYGYTF	TGCAGCGTCCTATGGCCGGGAGCTAACTATGGCTACACCTTC
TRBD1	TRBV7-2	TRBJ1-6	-	CASSLAGTGGAGFGSPLHF	TGTGCCAGCAGCTTAGCCGGGACAGGGGGCGCCGGATTTGGTTCACCCCTCCACTTT
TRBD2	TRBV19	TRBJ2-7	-	CASSLASGGAVEQYF	TGTGCCAGTAGTCTCGCTAGCGGGGGGGCCGTCGAGCAGTACTTC
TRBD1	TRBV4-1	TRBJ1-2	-	CASSPIGDSYGYTF	TGCGCCAGCAGCCCCATCGGGGACAGCTATGGCTACACCTTC
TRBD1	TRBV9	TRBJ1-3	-	CASSVETGGLIGNTIYF	TGTGCCAGCAGCGTAGAAACAGGGGGCTTGATAGGAAACACCATATATTTT
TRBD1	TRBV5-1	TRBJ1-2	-	CASRLDQGDGTYGYTF	TGCGCCAGCAGACTTGACCAGGGGGACGGAACTTATGGCTACACCTTC
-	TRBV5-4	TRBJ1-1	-	CASSLSGGLNTEAFF	TGTGCCAGCAGCTTGTCCGGGGGGCTGAACACTGAAGCTTTCTTT
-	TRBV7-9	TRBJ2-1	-	CASSLASNSYNEQFF	TGTGCCAGCAGCTTAGCCTCTAACTCCTACAATGAGCAGTTCTTC
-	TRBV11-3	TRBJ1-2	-	CASSLVGYGYTF	TGTGCCAGCAGCTTAGTCGGGTATGGCTACACCTTC
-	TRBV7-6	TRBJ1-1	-	CASSLAGGRRTEAFF	TGTGCCAGCAGCTTAGCGGGGGGGCGGCGGACTGAAGCTTTCTTT
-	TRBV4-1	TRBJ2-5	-	CASSLITSQETQYF	TGCGCCAGCAGCCTCATCACAAGCCAAGAGACCCAGTACTTC
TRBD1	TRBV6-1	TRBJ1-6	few	CASSENMDRGGSPLHF	TGTGCCAGCAGTGAAAATATGGACAGGGGCGGTTCACCCCTCCACTTT
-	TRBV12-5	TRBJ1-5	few	CASGPQGLINQPQHF	TGTGCTAGTGGTCCCCAGGGGTTGATCAATCAGCCCCAGCATTTT
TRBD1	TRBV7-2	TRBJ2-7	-	CASSFSGGSYEQYF	TGTGCCAGCAGCTTCTCAGGGGGCTCCTACGAGCAGTACTTC
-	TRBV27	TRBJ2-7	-	CASSLLDRHYEQYF	TGTGCCAGCAGCCTCCTCGACAGGCACTACGAGCAGTACTTC
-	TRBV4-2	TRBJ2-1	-	CASSQVKSSYNEQFF	TGTGCCAGCAGCCAAGTAAAGAGCTCCTACAATGAGCAGTTCTTC
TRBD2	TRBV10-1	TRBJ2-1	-	CASSERGGTPYNEQFF	TGCGCCAGCAGTGAGCGCGGGGGGACACCCTACAATGAGCAGTTCTTC
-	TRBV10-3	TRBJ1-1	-	CATQQGFTTNTEAFF	TGTGCCACCCAACAGGGTTTTACGACGAACACTGAAGCTTTCTTT
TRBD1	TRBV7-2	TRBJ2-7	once	CASSQGQESYEQYF	TGTGCCAGCAGCCAAGGACAGGAGTCCTACGAGCAGTACTTC
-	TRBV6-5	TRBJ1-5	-	CASSYKGYSNQPQHF	TGTGCCAGCAGTTACAAGGGGTACAGCAATCAGCCCCAGCATTTT
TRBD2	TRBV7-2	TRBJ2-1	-	CASSPRPSGSSYNEQFF	TGTGCCAGCAGCCCAAGACCTAGCGGGAGCTCCTACAATGAGCAGTTCTTC
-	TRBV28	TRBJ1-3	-	CASSFMGSYGSGNTIYF	TGTGCCAGCAGCTTTATGGGGAGTTACGGCTCTGGAAACACCATATATTTT